This section outlines one T cell receptor beta chain sequence together with its context. Its specificity is not known. The genomic DNA of each subset was split evenly across several immunoSEQ plates. Repertoires were generated with immunoSEQ multiplex PCR, while TCRdb's copy carries only in-frame clones and drops some. The sample has around 1.5 million clones, 98% seen once. This entry is derived from a study of shared clonotypes between healthy human individuals. Study observations and caveats: Deeper or shallower sequencing was expected to change how clonotypes are shared among donors.

Specimen: naive CD4+ T cells sorted from blood. Stated subset: CD45RA+ positively selected. The origin of this receptor is a young man in good health.

CDR3 coding DNA: TGTGCCACCAGCCGCTCCGGGGACGGTCAGCCCCAGCATTTT. Residues: CATSRSGDGQPQHF. This chain joins TRBV15 and TRBJ1-5; TRBD1 might be the D (5 bases). The CDR3 loop spans 14 amino acids. With 5 bases removed from V and 6 bases from J, the gap between germline ends came to 14 bases. Germline V lookup: CDR1 LNHNV, CDR2 YYDKDF (reference sequence). The full variable domain, with the rest looked up from reference TRBV15 and TRBJ1-5, is DAMVIQNPRYQVTQFGKPVTLSCSQTLNHNVMYWYQQKSSQAPKLLFHYYDKDFNNEADTPDNFQSRRPNTSFCFLDIRSPGLGDTAMYLCATSRSGDGQPQHFGDGTRLSIL.